This passage covers 2 T cell receptor beta chains from one sample sequenced in a study of cytomegalovirus exposure and HLA in healthy donors. The PCR contained 60 Vbeta and 13 Jbeta primers. The repertoire was sequenced with immunoSEQ multiplex PCR; TCRdb's copy has only in-frame clones and lacks some. This sample has more than 150,000 clones, with over 65% found just once. The specimen sequenced was PBMCs. These receptors were taken from a woman aged 45 to 65 in good health and CMV-seropositive.

The rearrangement links TRBV19 to TRBJ2-3, with 8 bases that match TRBD1. Trimming at V came to 6 bases and at J to 4 bases, leaving 6 bases not matched to a gene. Per the germline V gene, CDR1 is LNHDA and CDR2 is SQIVND (reference sequence). This CDR3 has 14 residues. CDR3 loop: CASRRQGPSDTQYF. CDR3 DNA: TGTGCCAGTAGGCGACAGGGGCCGTCAGATACGCAGTATTTT.

This clone was counted once. This sequence joins TRBV11-2 and TRBJ2-3; no firm D call. This CDR3 spans 13 amino acids. V was pared by 2 bases and J by 4 bases, with 7 bases between. CDR1 and CDR2 (germline): SGHAT, FQNNGV. CDR3 loop: CASSLSNADTQYF. The CDR3 nucleotides are TGTGCCAGCAGCTTATCTAATGCAGATACGCAGTATTTT.